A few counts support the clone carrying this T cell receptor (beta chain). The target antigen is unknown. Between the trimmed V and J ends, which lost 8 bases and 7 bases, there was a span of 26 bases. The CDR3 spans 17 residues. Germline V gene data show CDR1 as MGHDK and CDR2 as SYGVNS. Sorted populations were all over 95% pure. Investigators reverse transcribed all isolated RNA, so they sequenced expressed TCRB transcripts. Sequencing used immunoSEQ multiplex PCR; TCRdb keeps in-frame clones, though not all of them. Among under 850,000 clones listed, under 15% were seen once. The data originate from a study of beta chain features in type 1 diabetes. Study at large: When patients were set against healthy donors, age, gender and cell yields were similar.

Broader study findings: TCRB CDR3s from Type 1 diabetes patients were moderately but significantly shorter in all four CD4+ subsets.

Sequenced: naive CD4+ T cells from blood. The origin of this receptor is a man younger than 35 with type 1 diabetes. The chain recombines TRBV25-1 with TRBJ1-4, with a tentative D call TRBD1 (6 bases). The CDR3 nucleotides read TGTGCCAGCCTCGGCCCGAAGGGGGGGCCTCAAAGTGAAAAACTGTTTTTT. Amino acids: CASLGPKGGPQSEKLFF.